Listed below are T cell receptor beta chains from one sample, sequenced in a study of blood T cell repertoires in COVID-19. The assay was immunoSEQ multiplex PCR, and TCRdb's table has in-frame clones only and misses some. Of 180,000 or so clones detected, 85% appear once; the ten largest clones hold more than 5.5%. The source material was PBMCs or T cells enriched from blood (not recorded which). Receptor source: a man between 40 and 49 years old who had recovered from COVID-19. Each CDR3 is given with its conserved first and last residue.

V gene,CDR3 protein
TRBV6-5,CASSFNRFSGNTIYF
TRBV2,CASGTGKNTEAFF
TRBV6-1,CASSDQGYGYTF
TRBV4-1,CASSQDQGLMAAIYF
TRBV19,CATRGGSGSPLHF
TRBV5-6,CASSWRGAGLYEQYF
TRBV7-9,CASSPRTGQQSSYNEQFF
TRBV7-3,CASSMGTGGEQFF
TRBV12-3/TRBV12-4,CASSFTAADEQFF
TRBV6-5,CACGTGSQPQHF
TRBV5-6,CASSLGLVYEQYF
TRBV4-2,CASSQDQASNSPLHF
TRBV21-1,CASSKPPGQSRGNYGYTF
TRBV29-1,CSVKPTSAYEQYF
TRBV30,CAWNVGQGDTQYF
TRBV10-1,CASQEAAGYEQYF
TRBV29-1,CSVDGGGTGLYEQYF
TRBV28,CASRQGNSPLHF
TRBV4-1,CATPLAVPGVSGGADKDTQYF
TRBV9,CASSVDPGTEAFF
TRBV6-5,CASSFGQGVEDQYF
TRBV6-1,CASSEGGQQTNYGYTF
TRBV5-5,CASSLTGWDTEAFF
TRBV9,CASSVVGGPPDTEAFF
TRBV6-5,CASSYLTSISGELFF
TRBV3-1/TRBV3-2,CASSHYQPIQGVANLATNEKLFF
TRBV11-3,CASNSLGTVVFGEQYF
TRBV29-1,CSARTGVNTEAFF
TRBV5-1,CASSLPGQGNSPLHF